Listed here are 18 T cell receptor beta chains from one sample, sequenced in a study of shared clonotypes between healthy human individuals. The data were produced by immunoSEQ multiplex PCR, yet TCRdb's version contains in-frame clones alone and is incomplete. The sample records about 600,000 clones, nearly 98% being singletons. Naivety among CD8 cells was defined by CD45RO negativity and positive CCR7 selection, thereby excluding terminally differentiated effector memory CD45RA+ cells. Sample: naive CD8+ T cells sorted from blood. The receptors stem from a man aged 25-40 years in good health.

The J gene is TRBJ1-1, the V gene TRBV27; 8 bases are shared with TRBD1. The V and J ends lost 3 bases and 5 bases, in that order; junction bases with no gene match: 5. The CDR3 has 14 residues. Germline CDR1 is MNHEY and CDR2 is SMNVEV (reference sequence). CDR3 sequence (DNA): TGTGCCAGCAGTTTCAGGGGGCCTTTGACTGAAGCTTTCTTT. It specifies CASSFRGPLTEAFF.

The rearrangement links TRBV7-7 to TRBJ2-1; the match to TRBD2 covers 9 bases. CDR3 size: 15 residues. The J segment lost 5 bases and the V segment lost 5 bases, leaving 7 bases of the junction unmatched. The germline CDR1 and CDR2 sequences are SSHAT and FNYEAQ (reference sequence). The DNA of the CDR3 is TGTGCCAGCAGCCTCGGGACTAGCCCTCACAATGAGCAGTTCTTC. Protein: CASSLGTSPHNEQFF.

Points on this clone: This same CDR3 is encoded by further DNA sequences in the sample. This chain links TRBV28 with TRBJ2-7; no clear D gene. This CDR3 contains 13 residues. The ends were cut back, 3 bases at V and 1 base at J, with 7 bases in the middle. The V gene's germline CDR1 is MDHEN and CDR2 SYDVKM. CDR3 in DNA: TGTGCCAGCAGTTTCGGCCGTTCCTACGAGCAGTACTTC. Its translation: CASSFGRSYEQYF.

The chain recombines TRBV11-3 with TRBJ2-7, with D perhaps matching TRBD1 (6 bases). V was pared by 4 bases and J by 3 bases, with 16 bases between. The CDR3 has 15 amino acids. Germline loops: CDR1 SGHNT, CDR2 YENEEA. For the CDR3, the DNA is TGTGCCAGCAGCTCCGAATGGACAGAGCTCTACGAGCAGTACTTC. Its protein is CASSSEWTELYEQYF.

The V and J genes are TRBV28 and TRBJ1-2; no clear D. V was shortened by 6 bases and J by 4 bases, with 9 bases between the two germline ends. Germline CDR1 is MDHEN and CDR2 is SYDVKM. The CDR3 length is 12 residues. The CDR3 DNA reads as TGTGCCAGCAGCCCTGCATCCTATGGCTACACCTTC. It is translated as CASSPASYGYTF.

The rearrangement uses TRBV29-1 and TRBJ2-7, with TRBD2 identical over 7 bases. J was trimmed by 5 bases and V by 4 bases; bases with no gene match: 5. The CDR3 extends over 12 amino acids. Germline V gene sequence: CDR1 SQVTM, CDR2 ANQGSEA. CDR3: CSVGAGTNEQYF. The CDR3 bases are TGCAGCGTTGGGGCGGGGACTAACGAGCAGTACTTC.

J is TRBJ2-7 and V is TRBV7-6, with D maybe TRBD2 (6 bases). Germline CDR1 is SGHVS and CDR2 is FNYEAQ. The CDR3 runs 16 residues. V lost 1 base and J 3 bases, leaving 16 bases between the germline ends. The CDR3 DNA reads TGTGCCAGCAGCTTAGTACCGACTAGGGGAGGCTACGAGCAGTACTTC. It translates to CASSLVPTRGGYEQYF.

This chain joins TRBV4-2 and TRBJ2-7; 12 bases map to TRBD2. This CDR3 comprises 16 residues. V gave up 2 bases and J gave up 6 bases; unmatched junction bases: 8. The germline V gene encodes CDR1 LGHNA and CDR2 YNFKEQ. The DNA of the CDR3 is TGTGCCAGCAGCCAAACTCCGACTAGCGGGAGTATCGAGCAGTACTTC. It encodes CASSQTPTSGSIEQYF.

The CDR3 sequence: CASSVVRRMNTEAFF. The CDR3 region has the DNA TGTGCCAGCAGCGTAGTACGGAGGATGAACACTGAAGCTTTCTTT. The chain joins TRBV9 to TRBJ1-1; D unresolved. This CDR3 is 15 amino acids long. Germline-derived CDR1 and CDR2 are SGDLS and YYNGEE. Deletions cut 0 bases from V and 0 bases from J, with 9 bases between.

The V gene is TRBV6-5, the J gene TRBJ1-2; 7 bases are a match to TRBD1. Germline trimming cut 1 base from V and 9 bases from J; bases unmatched to any gene: 8. Germline-derived CDR1 and CDR2 are MNHEY and SVGAGI. The CDR3 is made up of 14 amino acids. The DNA of the CDR3 is TGTGCCAGCAGTTACTTTACAGGGGACTCGAGCTACACCTTC. This encodes CASSYFTGDSSYTF.

The chain employs TRBV27 and TRBJ2-1; TRBD2 aligns across 7 bases. Germline values: CDR1 MNHEY, CDR2 SMNVEV (reference sequence). Trimming at V came to 4 bases and at J to 6 bases, leaving 6 bases not matched to a gene. The CDR3 contains 14 residues. The CDR3 DNA reads TGTGCCAGCAGTTCCCCCTCGGGAGGCAATGAGCAGTTCTTC. Translation gives CASSSPSGGNEQFF.

The chain couples TRBV2 to TRBJ2-7; 8 bases are shared with TRBD1. The CDR3 extends over 14 amino acids. J was trimmed by 5 bases and V by 3 bases; bases with no gene match: 6. Germline lookup yields CDR1 SNHLY and CDR2 FYNNEI. Written as DNA, the CDR3 is TGTGCCAGCAGTGATATGGACAGGGTGCACGAGCAGTACTTC. This encodes CASSDMDRVHEQYF.

This chain links TRBV13 with TRBJ2-7, with 8 bases lining up with TRBD2. The V and J ends lost 2 bases and 1 base, in that order; junction bases with no gene match: 10. The germline V gene has CDR1 PRHDT and CDR2 FYEKMQ (reference sequence). The CDR3 is 17 amino acids. CDR3: CASSLSWPSGQSYEQYF. CDR3 nucleotide sequence: TGTGCCAGCAGCTTATCCTGGCCTAGCGGGCAATCCTACGAGCAGTACTTC.

The chain employs TRBV7-2 and TRBJ1-3; D gene ambiguous. The V end was cut by 5 bases, the J end by 0 bases, with 11 bases between. This CDR3 contains 15 residues. The germline CDR1 and CDR2 sequences are SGHTA and FQGNSA. The CDR3 loop reads CASSPTDNSGNTIYF. In DNA, the CDR3 is TGTGCCAGCAGCCCGACTGACAACTCTGGAAACACCATATATTTT.

This rearrangement joins TRBV7-9 to TRBJ2-7; D is ambiguous. This CDR3 is 13 amino acids long. Germline assignment: CDR1 SEHNR and CDR2 FQNEAQ (reference sequence). Trimming cost V 8 bases and J 0 bases, with 11 bases left between them. CDR3 coding DNA: TGTGCCAGCGGTAAGATAAGCTCCTACGAGCAGTACTTC. This codes for CASGKISSYEQYF.

This chain links TRBV27 with TRBJ1-4; D is possibly TRBD1 (5 bases). Germline values: CDR1 MNHEY, CDR2 SMNVEV (reference sequence). The CDR3 totals 15 residues. With 5 bases removed from V and 6 bases from J, the gap between germline ends came to 16 bases. This CDR3 reads CASSPWGWYDEKLFF. The CDR3 DNA reads as TGTGCCAGCAGTCCTTGGGGGTGGTATGATGAAAAACTGTTTTTT.

This CDR3 is CSVPRDHSYNEQFF. The CDR3 nucleotides read TGCAGCGTCCCCCGGGACCACTCCTACAATGAGCAGTTCTTC. The rearrangement links TRBV29-1 to TRBJ2-1; D may correspond to TRBD1 or TRBD2 (5 bases each). Germline CDR1 SQVTM, CDR2 ANQGSEA. The V gene lost 6 bases and the J gene lost 0 bases, with 12 bases spanning the gap. The CDR3 extends over 14 amino acids.

The rearrangement joins TRBV6-6 to TRBJ2-7; TRBD1 agrees at 7 bases. Germline CDR1 MNHNY, CDR2 SVGAGI (reference sequence). There are 14 residues in the CDR3. Trimming removed 5 bases from V and 6 bases from J; junction bases left unmatched: 10. The CDR3 is CASSTHRGYFEQYF. In DNA, the CDR3 is TGTGCCAGCAGTACCCACAGGGGATACTTCGAGCAGTACTTC.